The sequence of this TCR beta chain was determined in a study of blood T cell repertoires in COVID-19. This table comes from immunoSEQ multiplex PCR, and its TCRdb copy is limited to in-frame clones, with some not included. The data show more than 55,000 clones, with roughly 80% seen just once and almost 10% held by the top ten. V dropped 2 bases and J dropped 3 bases, with 8 bases sitting between them. Germline loops: CDR1 KGHSH, CDR2 LQKENI. CDR3 length: 13 residues. The chain couples TRBV18 to TRBJ2-7; TRBD1 is a possible D gene (6 bases). The sample consisted of peripheral blood. The source is an elderly woman with acute or convalescent COVID-19. The CDR3 loop reads CASSPSGDYEQYF. The DNA for the CDR3 is TGTGCCAGCTCACCATCAGGGGACTACGAGCAGTACTTC.